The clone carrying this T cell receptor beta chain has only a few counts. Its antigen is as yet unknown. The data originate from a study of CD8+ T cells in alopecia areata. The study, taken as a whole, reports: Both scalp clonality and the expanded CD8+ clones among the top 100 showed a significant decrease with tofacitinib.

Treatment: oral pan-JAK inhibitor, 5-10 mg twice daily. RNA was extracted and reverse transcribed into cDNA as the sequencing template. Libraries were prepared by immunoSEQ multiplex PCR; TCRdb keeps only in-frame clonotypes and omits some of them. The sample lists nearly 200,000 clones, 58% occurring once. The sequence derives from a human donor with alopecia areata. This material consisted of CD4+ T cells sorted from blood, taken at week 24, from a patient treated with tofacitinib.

CDR3 amino acids: CASSRGQGETQYF. CDR3 in DNA: TGCGCCAGCAGTCGTGGACAGGGAGAGACCCAGTACTTC. The genes are TRBV23-1 and TRBJ2-5; 8 bases line up with TRBD1. TRBV23-1 is filed as an ORF, its function uncertain. With 4 bases clipped from V and 4 bases from J, the junction kept 2 bases outside the gene matches. The CDR3 runs to 13 residues.